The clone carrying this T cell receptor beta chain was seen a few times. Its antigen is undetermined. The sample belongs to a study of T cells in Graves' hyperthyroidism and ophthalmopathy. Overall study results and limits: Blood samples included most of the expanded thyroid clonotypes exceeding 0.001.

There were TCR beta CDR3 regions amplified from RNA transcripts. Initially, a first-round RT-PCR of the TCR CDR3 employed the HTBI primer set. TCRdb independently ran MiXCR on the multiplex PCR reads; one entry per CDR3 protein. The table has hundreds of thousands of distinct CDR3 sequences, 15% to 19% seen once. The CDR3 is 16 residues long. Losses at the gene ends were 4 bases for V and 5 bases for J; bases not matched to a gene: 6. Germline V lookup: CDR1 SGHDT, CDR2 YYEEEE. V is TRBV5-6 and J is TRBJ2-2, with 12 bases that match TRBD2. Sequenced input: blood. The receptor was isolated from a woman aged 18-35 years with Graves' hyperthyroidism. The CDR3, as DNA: TGTGCCAGCAGCGCCGGACTAGCGGGGTATACCGGGGAGCTGTTTTTT. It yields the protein CASSAGLAGYTGELFF.